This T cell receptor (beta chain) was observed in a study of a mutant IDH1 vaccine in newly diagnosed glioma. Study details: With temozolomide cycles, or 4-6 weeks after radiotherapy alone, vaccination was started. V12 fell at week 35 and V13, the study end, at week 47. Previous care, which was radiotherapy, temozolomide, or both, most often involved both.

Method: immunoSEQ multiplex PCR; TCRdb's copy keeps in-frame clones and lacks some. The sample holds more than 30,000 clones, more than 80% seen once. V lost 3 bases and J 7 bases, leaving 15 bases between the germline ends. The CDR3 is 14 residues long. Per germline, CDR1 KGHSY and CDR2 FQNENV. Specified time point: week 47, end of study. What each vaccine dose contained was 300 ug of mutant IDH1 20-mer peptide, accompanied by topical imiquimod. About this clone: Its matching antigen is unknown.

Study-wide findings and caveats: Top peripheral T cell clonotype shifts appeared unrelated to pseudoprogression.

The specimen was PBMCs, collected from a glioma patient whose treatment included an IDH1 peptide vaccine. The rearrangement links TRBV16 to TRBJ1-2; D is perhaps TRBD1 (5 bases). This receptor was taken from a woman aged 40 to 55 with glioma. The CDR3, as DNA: TGTGCCAGCAGCCACTCGAAAGGGGTGGCTGGCTACACCTTC. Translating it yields CASSHSKGVAGYTF. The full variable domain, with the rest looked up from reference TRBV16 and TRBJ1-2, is GEEVAQTPKHLVRGEGQKAKLYCAPIKGHSYVFWYQQVLKNEFKFLISFQNENVFDETGMPKERFSAKCLPNSPCSLEIQATKLEDSAVYFCASSHSKGVAGYTFGSGTRLTVV.